This T cell receptor beta chain is from a study of control samples from healthy donors and cancer patients. Sequencing was performed with immunoSEQ multiplex PCR; in TCRdb, only in-frame clones are kept and a portion is missing. The sample has some 70,000 clones; about 83% are singletons. CDR1 and CDR2 from the germline V gene are SGHAT and FQNNGV. The CDR3 spans 17 residues. The trim removed 1 base at V and 6 bases at J, leaving 10 bases unmatched. The origin of this receptor is a man aged 55 to 70 in good health. The V and J genes are TRBV11-2 and TRBJ2-7; 12 nucleotides align to TRBD2. The sequencing sample was made of blood. This CDR3 reads CASSLGRVTSGSPEQYF. In DNA form, the CDR3 reads TGTGCCAGCAGCTTAGGTAGGGTGACTAGCGGGAGTCCCGAGCAGTACTTC.